This TCR beta chain stems from a study of blood T cell repertoires in COVID-19 (dated by TCRdb to about 2020). For the wider study: Samples covering the acute and convalescent phases of COVID-19 were provided by collaborators in the United States, Italy and Spain. HLA class I and class II types, where available, came from metadata supplied by the sample provider rather than from assay-based typing. Samples were obtained from the ongoing ImmuneRACE study (first 160 participants) and from 1,000 to 1,500 subjects provided by 6 global collaborators. The repertoires were released in a freely available public database intended as a resource for research on the immune response to SARS-CoV-2. Sample metadata almost always included a de-identified subject ID, COVID-19 status, age in years and sex. The material from the prospective study consisted of cDNA or gDNA derived from T cells, B-cell-depleted T cells, or PBMCs. The dataset comprised deeply sampled blood TCRbeta repertoires from subjects exposed to, actively infected with, or recovered from COVID-19. The paper as a whole reports these results and caveats: How much clinical and demographic metadata was included differed by source and by participant, and the metadata was provided uncurated.

CDR1 and CDR2, per the germline V gene, are KGHSH and LQKENI. V and J lose 2 bases and 7 bases, and a span of 12 bases separates them. The CDR3 runs 15 amino acids, cysteine and phenylalanine included. Only the CDR3 portion is preserved as DNA: 45 bases, with reading frame beginning at the first base. In regard to this clone: Its recognized antigen is unknown. No much larger clonotype is one base removed from it; base qualities were not supplied.

One collaborating source in Seattle enrolled patients while the patients were actively infected and followed the patients over time throughout the course of disease. Collaborating institutions collected whole blood in K2EDTA tubes following their own protocols. Collaborator samples were shipped for TCRbeta analysis as frozen whole blood, isolated PBMCs, or DNA extracted from either sample type. TCRbeta CDR3 regions were amplified from genomic DNA using the immunoSEQ Assay, a bias-controlled multiplex PCR. In the source study's methods: Nucleated cell counts per sample were estimated from amplification of reference gene primers within the assay. To quantify the absolute abundance of each unique TCRbeta CDR3 rearrangement, sequence reads were collapsed and filtered. For each sample, productive Simpson clonality was calculated by taking the square root of Simpson's diversity index across productive rearrangements. The table was pulled from immuneACCESS by TCRdb, which kept in-frame rearrangements only. Such tables lose some clones; where checked, under half of the loss comes from unresolved V genes, and the rest has no known cause. D and trimming were read from the DNA, whereas the V and J calls and clone size are those reported in that table. The sample contains under 200,000 clones, 70% to 90% of them found a single time. The top ten clones comprise 2.5% to 3% of the sample.

The TCR sequence derives from a woman aged 80 or over with COVID-19, enrolled during active disease. The rearranged segments are TRBV18 and TRBJ1-6, and possibly TRBD1, on 6 matching bases. Sequenced: peripheral blood. The nucleotides are TGTGCCAGCTCACCAGGACAGATAGGAAATTCACCCCTCCACTTT. Its protein product is CASSPGQIGNSPLHF.